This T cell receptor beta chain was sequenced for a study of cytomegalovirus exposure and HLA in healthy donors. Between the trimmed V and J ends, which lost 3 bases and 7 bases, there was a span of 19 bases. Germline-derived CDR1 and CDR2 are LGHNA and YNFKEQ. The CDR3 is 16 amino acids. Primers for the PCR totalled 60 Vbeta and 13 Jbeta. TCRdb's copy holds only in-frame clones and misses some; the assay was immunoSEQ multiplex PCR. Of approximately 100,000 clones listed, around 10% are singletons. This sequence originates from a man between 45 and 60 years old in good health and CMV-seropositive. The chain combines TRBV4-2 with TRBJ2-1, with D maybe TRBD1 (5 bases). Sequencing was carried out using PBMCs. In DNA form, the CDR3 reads TGTGCCAGCAGCCAGGCCTCGGACCTCCCAGGGAATGAGCAGTTCTTC. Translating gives CASSQASDLPGNEQFF.